The clone carrying this TCR beta chain appeared a few times. The antigen is unknown. From RNA transcripts, TCR beta CDR3 regions were amplified. With the HTBI primer set, the TCR CDR3 went through a first round of RT-PCR. A single record per CDR3 protein comes from TCRdb applying MiXCR to the multiplex PCR reads. The sample holds 380,000 or so distinct CDR3 sequences, about 13% seen once. These data originate in a study of T cells in Graves' hyperthyroidism and ophthalmopathy. General study findings and limits: Among thyroid clonotypes expanded above 0.001, most also appeared in blood. Through a model of 13 V-J features, ophthalmopathy was separated from stable hyperthyroidism.

The V end lost 5 bases, the J end lost 0 bases, and 12 bases lay between the germline ends. CDR1 MNHEY and CDR2 SMNVEV come from the germline V gene (reference sequence). This CDR3 is 15 amino acids long. Used for diagnoses were clinical symptoms, serum thyroxine and TRAb, thyroid ultrasound and orbital computed tomography. Fresh peripheral blood, roughly 10 ml, was the source of the PBMCs. The sequenced material came from blood. The clonotype was recovered from a man in his thirties or forties with Graves' hyperthyroidism that later progressed to Graves' ophthalmopathy. The chain carries TRBV27 and TRBJ2-3; D is perhaps TRBD2 (5 bases). Written as DNA, the CDR3 is TGTGCCAGCAGTCTAGACGGGATTAGCACAGATACGCAGTATTTT. Protein product: CASSLDGISTDTQYF.